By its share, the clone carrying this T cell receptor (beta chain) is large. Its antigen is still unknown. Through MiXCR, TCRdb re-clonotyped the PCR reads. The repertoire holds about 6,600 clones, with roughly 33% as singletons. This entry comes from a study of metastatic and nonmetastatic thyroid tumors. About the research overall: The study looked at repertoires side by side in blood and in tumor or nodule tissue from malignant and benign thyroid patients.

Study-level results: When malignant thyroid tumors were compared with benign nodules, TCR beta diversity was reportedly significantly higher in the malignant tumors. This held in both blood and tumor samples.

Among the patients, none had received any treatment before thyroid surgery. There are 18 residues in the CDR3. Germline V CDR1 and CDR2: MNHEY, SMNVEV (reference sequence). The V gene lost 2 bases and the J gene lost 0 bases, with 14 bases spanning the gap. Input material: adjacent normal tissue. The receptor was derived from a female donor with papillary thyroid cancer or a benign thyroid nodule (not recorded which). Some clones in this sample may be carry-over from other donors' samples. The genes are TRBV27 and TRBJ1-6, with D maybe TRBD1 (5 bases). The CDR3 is CASSLRGKESSYNSPLHF. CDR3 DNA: TGTGCCAGCAGTTTAAGGGGCAAGGAGAGCTCCTATAATTCACCCCTCCACTTT.